The 22 T cell receptor beta chains in this list originate from one sample, sequenced in a study of OX40 agonist ivuxolimab in advanced cancers. The assay was immunoSEQ multiplex PCR, and TCRdb's table has in-frame clones only and misses some. The profile shows some 14,000 clones, around 64% of them singletons. This specimen was CD4+ or CD8+ T cells sorted from blood, taken in a trial of the OX40 agonist ivuxolimab. The receptors come from an adult with an advanced solid tumor such as melanoma, head and neck, liver or kidney cancer.

The genes are TRBV30 and TRBJ2-7, with D possibly called TRBD1 or TRBD2 (5 bases each). The length of the CDR3 is 13 residues. Germline V CDR1 and CDR2: GTSNPN, SVGIG (reference sequence). V lost 6 bases and J 2 bases, leaving 14 bases between the germline ends. DNA of the CDR3: TGTGCCTGTCGTGGGGGAACAACCTACGAGCAGTACTTC. Protein: CACRGGTTYEQYF.

The rearrangement joins TRBV15 to TRBJ1-5; D is unresolved. This CDR3 has 13 amino acids. Between the trimmed V and J ends, which lost 4 bases and 5 bases, there was a span of 9 bases. Germline values: CDR1 LNHNV, CDR2 YYDKDF (reference sequence). CDR3 in amino acids: CATSMALDQPQHF. CDR3 nucleotide sequence: TGTGCCACCAGCATGGCCTTGGATCAGCCCCAGCATTTT.

In this sample, this clone turned up a few times. The chain has TRBV5-1 and TRBJ2-1, with TRBD2 matching over 8 bases. This CDR3 is 16 amino acids long. The V segment lost 1 base and the J segment 3 bases; nucleotides outside the gene matches: 6. CDR1 and CDR2 (germline): SGHRS, YFSETQ. The CDR3 loop is CASSLSRLANYNEQFF. In DNA, the CDR3 is TGCGCCAGCAGCTTGTCGCGACTAGCGAACTACAATGAGCAGTTCTTC.

The V call is TRBV4-1, the J call TRBJ2-2, with TRBD2 identical over 15 bases. J was trimmed by 4 bases and V by 10 bases; bases with no gene match: 10. This CDR3 is 17 amino acids long. In germline, CDR1 is MGHRA, CDR2 YSYEKL. In nucleotides, the CDR3 is TGCGCCACATGGACTAGCGGGGGGGGCCCGGGCACCGGGGAGCTGTTTTTT. Translated: CATWTSGGGPGTGELFF.

This clone ranks as medium-sized. CDR3: CASIWTSSYEQYF. CDR3 sequence (DNA): TGTGCCAGCATCTGGACTAGCTCCTACGAGCAGTACTTC. The rearrangement links TRBV2 to TRBJ2-7; 7 bases map to TRBD2. The CDR3 covers 13 residues. CDR1 SNHLY and CDR2 FYNNEI come from the germline V gene. V shed 7 bases, J shed 0 bases, and the junction held 3 bases outside the gene matches. Using reference TRBV2 and TRBJ2-7 for the parts outside the CDR3, the full variable domain is EPEVTQTPSHQVTQMGQEVILRCVPISNHLYFYWYRQILGQKVEFLVSFYNNEISEKSEIFDDQFSVERPDGSNFTLKIRSTKLEDSAMYFCASIWTSSYEQYFGPGTRLTVT.

A few counts support this clone. The V gene is TRBV6-5, the J gene TRBJ2-1; 13 bases align to TRBD2. CDR1 and CDR2 from the germline V gene are MNHEY and SVGAGI. The CDR3 covers 15 residues. V shed 5 bases, J shed 10 bases, and the junction held 8 bases outside the gene matches. This chain's CDR3 is CASSLTSGGAVEQFF. DNA for the CDR3: TGTGCCAGCAGTCTCACTAGCGGGGGGGCCGTAGAGCAGTTCTTC.

CDR3 sequence reads: CATSVRADLYEQYF. CDR3 nucleotides: TGTGCCACCTCCGTTCGGGCCGACCTCTACGAGCAGTACTTC. The chain has TRBV19 and TRBJ2-7; unclear D gene. Germline assignment: CDR1 LNHDA and CDR2 SQIVND (reference sequence). This CDR3 has 14 amino acids. Trimming cost V 10 bases and J 3 bases, with 19 bases left between them.

The rearrangement uses TRBV9 and TRBJ2-5, with D hard to call. CDR3 length equals 15 residues. Germline loops: CDR1 SGDLS, CDR2 YYNGEE. Trimming stripped 0 bases from V and 5 bases from J, with 14 bases between. CDR3 coding DNA: TGTGCCAGCAGCGTAGGAACGGCCGAAGGGGAGACCCAGTACTTC. It encodes CASSVGTAEGETQYF.

The rearrangement links TRBV7-9 to TRBJ2-2; maybe TRBD1 (5 bases). CDR3 length equals 18 residues. Trimming left V 5 bases short and J 2 bases short, with 21 bases between. Germline CDR1 SEHNR, CDR2 FQNEAQ (reference sequence). CDR3 sequence (DNA): TGTGCCAGCAGCCCTTTAGGGGTTAGCAGCTATAACACCGGGGAGCTGTTTTTT. Encoded protein: CASSPLGVSSYNTGELFF.

This chain links TRBV5-4 with TRBJ2-1; 7 positions match TRBD1. The CDR3 consists of 15 residues. After removal of 4 bases from V and 5 bases from J, the junction contained 9 bases not matched to a gene. CDR1 SGHNT and CDR2 YYREEE come from the germline V gene (reference sequence). CDR3 nucleotides: TGTGCCAGCAGCGAAGGGGGCGCCGGGCACAATGAGCAGTTCTTC. This sequence encodes CASSEGGAGHNEQFF.

The genes are TRBV7-8 and TRBJ2-1; D gene ambiguous. V lost 2 bases and J 4 bases, leaving 6 bases between the germline ends. In germline, CDR1 is SGHVS, CDR2 FQNEAQ. CDR3 size: 13 residues. The CDR3 protein is CASSLRPYNEQFF. The CDR3 DNA reads as TGTGCCAGCAGCTTAAGGCCATACAATGAGCAGTTCTTC.

This clone is termed medium-sized. The chain links TRBV7-8 to TRBJ2-3; 12 positions match TRBD2. This CDR3 contains 15 residues. Germline V CDR1 and CDR2: SGHVS, FQNEAQ. Germline trimming cut 4 bases from V and 5 bases from J; bases unmatched to any gene: 4. CDR3 sequence: CASSWTSGEGDTQYF. CDR3 sequence (DNA): TGTGCCAGCAGCTGGACTAGCGGGGAGGGAGATACGCAGTATTTT.

This clone was seen more than once but under ten times. The chain is built from TRBV27 and TRBJ2-1; a possible D gene is TRBD2 (5 bases). Trimming pared 3 bases from V and 4 bases from J, leaving 10 bases between. The CDR3 has 14 amino acids. In germline, CDR1 is MNHEY, CDR2 SMNVEV (reference sequence). CDR3 sequence reads: CASSLTRGYNEQFF. CDR3 nucleotides: TGTGCCAGCAGTTTGACCCGCGGGTACAATGAGCAGTTCTTC.

This clone was observed a handful of times. The rearrangement uses TRBV19 and TRBJ2-7; TRBD1 is a possible D gene (5 bases). CDR1 is LNHDA, CDR2 SQIVND, per germline (reference sequence). The CDR3 runs to 13 residues. V was shortened by 4 bases and J by 3 bases, with 10 bases between the two germline ends. CDR3 DNA: TGTGCCAGTAGTAAAGGGGCGTTCTACGAGCAGTACTTC. Protein: CASSKGAFYEQYF.

The chain couples TRBV28 to TRBJ1-4; D remains ambiguous. V gave up 8 bases and J gave up 5 bases, with 12 bases separating them. Germline V CDR1 and CDR2: MDHEN, SYDVKM. The CDR3 runs to 13 residues. In nucleotides, the CDR3 is TGTGCCAGCTCCGGAAGCCAGAATGAAAAACTGTTTTTT. It encodes CASSGSQNEKLFF.

The chain recombines TRBV7-6 with TRBJ2-5, with 8 nucleotides matching TRBD2. The germline V gene encodes CDR1 SGHVS and CDR2 FNYEAQ. J was trimmed by 5 bases and V by 2 bases; bases with no gene match: 10. This CDR3 is 16 amino acids long. In nucleotides, the CDR3 is TGTGCCAGCAGCTTATACACGGGGGGGGGTCGGGAGACCCAGTACTTC. Amino acid sequence: CASSLYTGGGRETQYF.

The rearrangement joins TRBV7-9 to TRBJ2-2; unclear D gene. Germline V gene lookup returns CDR1 SEHNR and CDR2 FQNEAQ (reference sequence). This CDR3 has 12 residues. Deletions cut 5 bases from V and 1 base from J, with 2 bases between. DNA for the CDR3: TGTGCCAGCAGCGAGAACACCGGGGAGCTGTTTTTT. It translates to CASSENTGELFF.

The chain has TRBV19 and TRBJ2-7; no firm D call. This CDR3 spans 11 amino acids. V was trimmed by 9 bases and J by 6 bases, leaving 12 bases between them. Germline V CDR1 and CDR2: LNHDA, SQIVND (reference sequence). The DNA for the CDR3 is TGTGCCAGCAGCTTGTTCCTCGAGCAGTACTTC. Its translation: CASSLFLEQYF.

The V call is TRBV13, the J call TRBJ1-5, with unresolved D. This CDR3 is built from 14 residues. V was cut by 3 bases and J by 6 bases, with 12 bases left in between. CDR1 is PRHDT, CDR2 FYEKMQ, per germline (reference sequence). In nucleotides, the CDR3 is TGTGCCAGCAGCTTTTCAGGAGGTGGTCAGCCCCAGCATTTT. Amino acid sequence: CASSFSGGGQPQHF.

The chain joins TRBV11-3 to TRBJ2-7; possibly TRBD1 or TRBD2 for D (7 bases each). The CDR3 is made up of 17 amino acids. Germline CDR1 SGHNT, CDR2 YENEEA. V was clipped by 2 bases and J by 1 base, with 18 bases between them. The CDR3 loop is CASSLRGGDRASYEQYF. As DNA, the CDR3 is TGTGCCAGCAGCTTACGAGGGGGGGACAGAGCATCCTACGAGCAGTACTTC.

The genes are TRBV19 and TRBJ1-1; D may be TRBD1 (5 bases). Germline V gene sequence: CDR1 LNHDA, CDR2 SQIVND (reference sequence). Trimming cost V 0 bases and J 6 bases, with 11 bases left between them. CDR3 length: 14 residues. The CDR3 nucleotides are TGTGCCAGTAGTATAGACAGGGAAGTAGCTGAAGCTTTCTTT. Protein sequence: CASSIDREVAEAFF. The full variable domain, completed using reference TRBV19 and TRBJ1-1, is DGGITQSPKYLFRKEGQNVTLSCEQNLNHDAMYWYRQDPGQGLRLIYYSQIVNDFQKGDIAEGYSVSREKKESFPLTVTSAQKNPTAFYLCASSIDREVAEAFFGQGTRLTVV.

The gene calls are TRBV7-9 and TRBJ2-1; D is undetermined. There are 17 residues in the CDR3. The V gene's germline CDR1 is SEHNR and CDR2 FQNEAQ (reference sequence). V gave up 2 bases and J gave up 6 bases, with 20 bases separating them. Here the CDR3 reads CASSLSIFTPHINEQFF. As DNA, the CDR3 is TGTGCCAGCAGCTTAAGTATCTTTACACCCCACATCAATGAGCAGTTCTTC.